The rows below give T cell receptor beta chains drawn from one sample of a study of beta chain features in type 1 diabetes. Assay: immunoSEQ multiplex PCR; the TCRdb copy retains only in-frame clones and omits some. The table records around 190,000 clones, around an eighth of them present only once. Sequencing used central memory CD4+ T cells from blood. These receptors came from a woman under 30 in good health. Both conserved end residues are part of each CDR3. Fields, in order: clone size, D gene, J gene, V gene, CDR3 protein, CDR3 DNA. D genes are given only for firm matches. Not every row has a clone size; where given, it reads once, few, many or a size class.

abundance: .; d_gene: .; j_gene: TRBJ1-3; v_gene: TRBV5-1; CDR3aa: CASSLVSGTGNTIYF; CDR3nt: TGCGCCAGCAGCTTGGTATCGGGGACTGGAAACACCATATATTTT
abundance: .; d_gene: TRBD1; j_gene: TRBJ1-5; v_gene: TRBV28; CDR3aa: CASSSGGHSHQPQHF; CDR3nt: TGTGCCAGCAGTTCAGGGGGGCATAGCCATCAGCCCCAGCATTTT
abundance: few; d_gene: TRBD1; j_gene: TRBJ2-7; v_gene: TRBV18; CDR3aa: CASSPGQALHEQYF; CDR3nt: TGTGCCAGCTCACCCGGACAGGCCCTGCACGAGCAGTACTTC
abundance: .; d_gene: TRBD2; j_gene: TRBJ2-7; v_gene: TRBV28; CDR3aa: CASNIRGSGRPEQYF; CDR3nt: TGTGCCAGCAACATCCGGGGTAGCGGGAGACCCGAGCAGTACTTC
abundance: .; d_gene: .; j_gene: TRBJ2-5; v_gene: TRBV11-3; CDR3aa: CASSLTGPMGAQETQYF; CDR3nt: TGTGCCAGCAGCCTGACAGGCCCTATGGGGGCTCAAGAGACCCAGTACTTC
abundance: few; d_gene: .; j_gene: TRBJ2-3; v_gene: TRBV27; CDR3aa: CASSLAASWRGDTQYF; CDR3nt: TGTGCCAGCAGTTTAGCCGCAAGCTGGCGAGGAGATACGCAGTATTTT
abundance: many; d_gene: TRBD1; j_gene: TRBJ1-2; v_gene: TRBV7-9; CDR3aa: CASSLLRDRVPYGYTF; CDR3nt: TGTGCCAGCAGCTTACTCCGGGACAGGGTCCCCTATGGCTACACCTTC
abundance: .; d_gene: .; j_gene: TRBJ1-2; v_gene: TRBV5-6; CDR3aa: CASGRGTETNYGYTF; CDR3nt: TGTGCCAGCGGGCGCGGGACGGAGACTAACTATGGCTACACCTTC
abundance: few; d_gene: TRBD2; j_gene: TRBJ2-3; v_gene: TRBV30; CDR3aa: CAWSVLAGSTDTQYF; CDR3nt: TGTGCCTGGAGTGTACTAGCGGGATCTACAGATACGCAGTATTTT
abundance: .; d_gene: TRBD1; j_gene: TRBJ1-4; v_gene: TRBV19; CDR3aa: CASSPRGLSEKLFF; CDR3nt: TGTGCCAGTAGTCCCAGGGGGCTGAGTGAAAAACTGTTTTTT
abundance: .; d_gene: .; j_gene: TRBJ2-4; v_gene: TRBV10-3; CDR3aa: CAIRNREGIQYF; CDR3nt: TGTGCCATCAGGAACCGGGAAGGCATTCAGTACTTC
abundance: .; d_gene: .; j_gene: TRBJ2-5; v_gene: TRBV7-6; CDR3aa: CALEVTQYF; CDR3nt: TGTGCCCTGGAGGTGACCCAGTACTTC
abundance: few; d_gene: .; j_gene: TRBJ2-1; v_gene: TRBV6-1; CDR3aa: CASSESDPRYNEQFF; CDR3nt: TGTGCCAGCAGTGAAAGCGATCCTCGCTACAATGAGCAGTTCTTC
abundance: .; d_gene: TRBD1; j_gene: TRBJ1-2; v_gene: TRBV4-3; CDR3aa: CASSQDLGDRGGYTF; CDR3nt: TGCGCCAGCAGCCAAGATCTCGGAGACAGGGGCGGCTACACCTTC
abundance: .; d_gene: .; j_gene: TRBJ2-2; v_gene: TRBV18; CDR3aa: CASSPAGAKTGELFF; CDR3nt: TGTGCCAGCTCACCAGCAGGGGCAAAAACCGGGGAGCTGTTTTTT
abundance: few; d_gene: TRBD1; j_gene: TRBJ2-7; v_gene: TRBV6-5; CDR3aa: CASSSWTGSYEQYF; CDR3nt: TGTGCCAGCAGCTCATGGACAGGTTCCTACGAGCAGTACTTC
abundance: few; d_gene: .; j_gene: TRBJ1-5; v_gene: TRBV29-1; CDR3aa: CSVTGTSNQPQHF; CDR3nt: TGCAGCGTGACAGGAACGAGCAATCAGCCCCAGCATTTT
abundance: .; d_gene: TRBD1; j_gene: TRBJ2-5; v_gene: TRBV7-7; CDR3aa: CASSLDRGETQYF; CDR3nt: TGTGCTAGCAGCTTAGACAGGGGAGAGACCCAGTACTTC
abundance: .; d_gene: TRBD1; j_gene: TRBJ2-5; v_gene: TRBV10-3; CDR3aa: CAISRTGGQETQYF; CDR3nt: TGTGCCATCTCCCGGACAGGGGGCCAAGAGACCCAGTACTTC
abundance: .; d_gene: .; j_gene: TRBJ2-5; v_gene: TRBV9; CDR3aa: CASSVALSGPGEETQYF; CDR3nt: TGTGCCAGCAGCGTAGCTCTATCCGGACCGGGGGAAGAGACCCAGTACTTC
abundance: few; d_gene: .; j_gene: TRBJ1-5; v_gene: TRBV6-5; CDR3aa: CASSDSRDQPQHF; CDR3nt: TGTGCCAGCAGTGATAGCAGAGATCAGCCCCAGCATTTT
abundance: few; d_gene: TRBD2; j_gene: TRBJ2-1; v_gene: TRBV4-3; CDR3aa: CASSQGTSGDNEQFF; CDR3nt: TGCGCCAGCAGCCAAGGTACTAGCGGGGACAATGAGCAGTTCTTC
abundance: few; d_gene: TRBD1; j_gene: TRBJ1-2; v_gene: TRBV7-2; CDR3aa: CASSTYGQGANGYTF; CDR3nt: TGTGCCAGCAGCACCTATGGACAGGGGGCTAATGGCTACACCTTC
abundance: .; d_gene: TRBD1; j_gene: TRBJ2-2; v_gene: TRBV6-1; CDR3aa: CASRSGQGGTGELFF; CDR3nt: TGTGCCAGCAGGAGCGGACAGGGGGGCACCGGGGAGCTGTTTTTT
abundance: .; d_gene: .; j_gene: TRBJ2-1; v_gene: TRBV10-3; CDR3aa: CAISAQDNEQFF; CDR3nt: TGTGCCATCAGTGCCCAGGACAATGAGCAGTTCTTC
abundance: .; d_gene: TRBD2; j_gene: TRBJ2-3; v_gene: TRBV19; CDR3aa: CASSIQPGLSTDTQYF; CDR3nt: TGTGCCAGTAGTATTCAACCGGGACTAAGCACAGATACGCAGTATTTT
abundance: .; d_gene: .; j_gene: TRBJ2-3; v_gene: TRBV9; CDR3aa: CASSVMSREVTDTQYF; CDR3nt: TGTGCCAGCAGCGTGATGAGCAGAGAGGTGACAGATACGCAGTATTTT
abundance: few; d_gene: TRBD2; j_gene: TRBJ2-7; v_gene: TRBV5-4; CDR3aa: CASSHGTSEYEQYF; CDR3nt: TGTGCCAGCAGCCACGGGACTAGCGAGTACGAGCAGTACTTC
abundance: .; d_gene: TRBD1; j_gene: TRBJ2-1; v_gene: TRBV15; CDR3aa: CATSRTQGVTYNEQFF; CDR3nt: TGTGCCACCAGCAGAACTCAGGGGGTTACCTACAATGAGCAGTTCTTC
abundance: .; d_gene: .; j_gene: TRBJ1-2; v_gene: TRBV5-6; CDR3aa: CASSLEPSGGYTF; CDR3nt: TGTGCCAGCAGCTTGGAACCCTCGGGAGGCTACACCTTC
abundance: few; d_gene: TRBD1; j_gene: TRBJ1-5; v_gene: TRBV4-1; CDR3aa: CASSQPDRGNQPQHF; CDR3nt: TGCGCCAGCAGCCAACCCGACAGGGGGAATCAGCCCCAGCATTTT
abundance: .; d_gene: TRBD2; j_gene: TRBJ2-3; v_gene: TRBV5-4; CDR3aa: CASSLPLAGARDTQYF; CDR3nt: TGTGCCAGCAGCTTGCCTCTAGCGGGAGCGAGGGATACGCAGTATTTT
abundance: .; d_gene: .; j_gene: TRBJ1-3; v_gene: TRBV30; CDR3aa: CAWDGARGGNTIYF; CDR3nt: TGTGCCTGGGATGGCGCCAGGGGTGGAAACACCATATATTTT
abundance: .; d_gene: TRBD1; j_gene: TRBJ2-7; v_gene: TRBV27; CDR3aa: CASSLDRAAEQYF; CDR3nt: TGTGCCAGCAGTTTGGACAGGGCGGCCGAGCAGTACTTC
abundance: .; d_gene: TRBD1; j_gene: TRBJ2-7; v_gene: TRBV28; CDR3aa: CASISGQVENEQYF; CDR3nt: TGTGCCAGTATCTCAGGACAGGTGGAAAACGAGCAGTACTTC
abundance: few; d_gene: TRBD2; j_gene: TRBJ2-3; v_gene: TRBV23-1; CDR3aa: CASSQSASGSLDTQYF; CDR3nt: TGCGCCAGCAGTCAATCGGCTAGCGGGAGTCTAGATACGCAGTATTTT
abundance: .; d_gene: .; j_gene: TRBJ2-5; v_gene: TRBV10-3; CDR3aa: CATASREVQETQYF; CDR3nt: TGTGCCACCGCGAGTCGTGAGGTCCAAGAGACCCAGTACTTC
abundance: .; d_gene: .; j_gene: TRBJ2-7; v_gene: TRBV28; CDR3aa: CASSFSTYEQYF; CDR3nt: TGTGCCAGCAGTTTTTCTACCTACGAGCAGTACTTC
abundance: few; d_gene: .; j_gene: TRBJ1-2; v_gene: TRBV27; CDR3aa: CASSFRGMGSGYTF; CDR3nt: TGTGCCAGCAGTTTTCGAGGGATGGGTTCGGGCTACACCTTC
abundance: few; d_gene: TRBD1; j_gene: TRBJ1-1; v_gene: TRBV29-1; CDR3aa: CSVDQMTGTVEAFF; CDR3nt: TGCAGCGTTGACCAAATGACAGGGACCGTTGAAGCTTTCTTT
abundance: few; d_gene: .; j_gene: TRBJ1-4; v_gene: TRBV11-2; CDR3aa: CASSLTGTPNEKLFF; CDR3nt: TGTGCCAGCAGCTTAACCGGGACACCTAATGAAAAACTGTTTTTT